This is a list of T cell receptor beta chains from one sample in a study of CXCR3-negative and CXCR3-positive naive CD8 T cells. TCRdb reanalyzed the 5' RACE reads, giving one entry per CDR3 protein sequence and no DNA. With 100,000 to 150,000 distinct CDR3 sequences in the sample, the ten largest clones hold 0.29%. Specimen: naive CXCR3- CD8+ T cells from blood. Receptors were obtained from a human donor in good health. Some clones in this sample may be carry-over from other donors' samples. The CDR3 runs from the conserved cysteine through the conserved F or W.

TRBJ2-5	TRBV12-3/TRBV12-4	CASRPERGALETQYF
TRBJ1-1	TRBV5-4	CASSLGRYTNTEAFF
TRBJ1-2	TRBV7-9	CASSPYNDREYGYTF
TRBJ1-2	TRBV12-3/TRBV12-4	CARSPSFEGYTF
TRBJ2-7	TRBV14	CASSPRLAATYEQYF
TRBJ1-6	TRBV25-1	CASSPRTGNSPLHF
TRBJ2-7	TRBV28	CASSLRLAGGDLEQYF
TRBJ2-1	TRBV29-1	CSVEDPEAGDWNEQFF
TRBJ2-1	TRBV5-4	CASSILLNNEQFF
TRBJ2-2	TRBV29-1	CSVPVAGGTGELFF
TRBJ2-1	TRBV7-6	CASSLASGDSYNEQFF
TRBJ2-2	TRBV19	CASSILLDTGLGHGELFF
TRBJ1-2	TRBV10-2	CASSEFGENYGYSF
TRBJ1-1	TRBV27	CESRFVVLGGEAFF
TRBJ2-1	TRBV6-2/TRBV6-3	CASSYSGGAGDPSYNEQFF
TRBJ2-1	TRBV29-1	CSVEAQTVYNEQFF
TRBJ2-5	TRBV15	CATSRIRTGGQETQYF
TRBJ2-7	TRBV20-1	CSARQGGYEQYF
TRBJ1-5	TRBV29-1	CSVPGKGNQPQHF
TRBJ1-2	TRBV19	CASSLPIYGYTF
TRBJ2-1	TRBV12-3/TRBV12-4	CASSLGMLAAMDEQFF
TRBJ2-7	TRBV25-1	CASSEGYKETYEQYF
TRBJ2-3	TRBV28	CASLMAASDTQYF
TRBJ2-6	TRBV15	CATSIDRGPDVLTF
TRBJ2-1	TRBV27	CASSPEGLAALYNEQFF
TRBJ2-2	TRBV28	CASSFSEDGTGELFF
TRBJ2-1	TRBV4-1	CASSHAATENEKFF
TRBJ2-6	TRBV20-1	CSARDRRLTGANVLTF
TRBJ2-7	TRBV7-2	CASSLAQGYEQYF
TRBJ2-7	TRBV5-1	CASSLDRGSLHEQYF
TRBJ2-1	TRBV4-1	CASSQDRASYNDQFF
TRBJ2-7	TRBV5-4	CASSGGTKAYEQYF
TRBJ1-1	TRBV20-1	CSARDGLNTEAFF
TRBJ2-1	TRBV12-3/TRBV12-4	CASSRAGFYNEQFF
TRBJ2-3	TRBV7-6	CASSHPSGRGADTQYF
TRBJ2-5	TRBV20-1	CSALGEGGDYQETQYF
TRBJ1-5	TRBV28	CASSLLRGGWPQHF
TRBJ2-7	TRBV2	CASSEAGPPFEQYF
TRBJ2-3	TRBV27	CASSLGGSSDTQYF
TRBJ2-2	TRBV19	CASSIAGVNTGELFF
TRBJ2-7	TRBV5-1	CASSLARPPDYEQYF
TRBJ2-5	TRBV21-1	CARTLDRGLSETQYF
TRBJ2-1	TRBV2	CASRVWTSGSIYEQFF
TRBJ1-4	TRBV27	CASSVRDGRNEKLFF
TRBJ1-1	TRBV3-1	CASSQVPMNTEAFF
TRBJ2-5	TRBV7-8	CASSLQGRPQETQYF
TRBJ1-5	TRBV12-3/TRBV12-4	CASSSRGWGNQPQHF
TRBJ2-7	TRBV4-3	CASSPITPSGRAGEQYF
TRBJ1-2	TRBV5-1	CASSLVRTHTF
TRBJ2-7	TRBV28	CASSTIQGPRGYEQYF
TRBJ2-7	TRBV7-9	CASSSIRSSYEQYF
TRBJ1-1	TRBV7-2	CASSSLGQGTPHEAFF
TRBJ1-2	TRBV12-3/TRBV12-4	CASSRGQYGYTF
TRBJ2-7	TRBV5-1	CASSPTPGQATYEQYF
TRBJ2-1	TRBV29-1	CSVEGLTSGRASDQFF
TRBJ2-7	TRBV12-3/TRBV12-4	CASSAGGAGGFEQYF
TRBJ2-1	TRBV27	CASSFLSGAYNEQFF
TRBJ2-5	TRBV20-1	CSAHLRGIEVATQYF
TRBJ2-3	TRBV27	CASSFSGGLDTQYF